A single T cell receptor (beta chain) is shown here with its context. The antigen is not known. The data belong to a study of cytomegalovirus exposure and HLA in healthy donors. Study-wide findings and caveats: Most TCR sequences proved rare, with some public TCRs found in many donors. Presence/absence analyses supposed approximately even sequencing depth among donors. Further analysis, carried out later, found HLA-associated TCR beta chains more clonally expanded than equally common other chains.

Amplification used 60 Vbeta primers and 13 Jbeta primers. In the study's own analysis: An analysis performed later counted about 80 million unique TCR beta chains (approximately 11 million of them shared). The protocol was immunoSEQ multiplex PCR, while the TCRdb copy is restricted to in-frame clones and leaves out a portion. Clonal size and the V and J genes are those of that table, whereas D and trimming came from the DNA. The sample includes about 120,000 clones, approximately 76% of them seen just once. Germline CDR1 reads MNHEY; CDR2 reads SVGAGI. V was trimmed by 2 bases and J by 3 bases, leaving 8 bases between them. CDR3 length: 13 amino acids.

This clonotype was obtained from a man between 60 and 70 years old in good health and CMV-seropositive. The sample was PBMCs. The rearrangement uses TRBV6-5 and TRBJ2-7; maybe TRBD1 (5 bases). DNA of the CDR3: TGTGCCAGCAGTTACCCAGGGCTCTACGAGCAGTACTTC. Translated, it gives CASSYPGLYEQYF.